This TCR beta chain comes out of a study of molecular identifiers for immune sequencing clone quantification. Study findings and constraints: Over 99% of effector molecules, but under 1% in naive cells, were held by clones with more than 20 RNA copies. Jurkat TCR RNA spiked in from one cell could reportedly be detected among about a million naive cells.

Germline CDR1 is MNHEY and CDR2 is SMNVEV (reference sequence). This CDR3 spans 14 amino acids. Trimming cost V 3 bases and J 6 bases, with 12 bases left between them. Isolation of naive CD8 T cells was achieved by sorting on a CD8+CD4-CCR7+CD45RA+ phenotype. This clonotype has only a few counts. Its antigen is not known. Previously reported methods and listed TCR primers produced the bulk TCR libraries. TCRdb independently ran MiXCR on the PCR reads; one entry per CDR3 protein. The data contain around 480,000 distinct CDR3 sequences, around 23% of them singletons. V gene TRBV27 combines with J gene TRBJ1-5; TRBD1 might be the D (5 bases). What was sequenced was naive CD8+ T cells from blood, with Jurkat cell RNA spiked in. Subset in this sample: FACS-sorted CD8+CD4-CCR7+CD45RA+ naive T cells. The TCR was taken from a human donor in good health. Some libraries in this study had Jurkat cell RNA spiked in. In DNA form, the CDR3 reads TGTGCCAGCAGTTTGGGAGGGGAAGGTCAGCCCCAGCATTTT. Protein: CASSLGGEGQPQHF.